This entry concerns a single TCR beta chain. Its antigen remains unidentified. Base-call qualities are not available, and no considerably larger clone is one nucleotide away. Inclusion was restricted to participants for whom at least one PBMC sample before ART initiation and at least two post-ART samples were available. All participants with HIV were treated in the United States of America. Before DNA extraction, cryopreserved samples containing about 1-11 million PBMC were thawed and washed. At the time of the earliest PBMC sample for each participant with HIV, ages ranged from roughly 23 to 60 years. Each participant contributed PBMC samples from 1-4 timepoints before ART initiation and 2-8 timepoints after ART initiation, with a median of 7 samples. For every participant, serial HIV viral load, CD4+ T-cell count, ART history and demographic data were obtained. A Qiagen kit on a QIAcube was used to extract genomic DNA from unsorted PBMC, with samples processed in batches of 12.

The sample comes from a study of long-term antiretroviral therapy in people with HIV (dated by TCRdb to between 2021 and 2024). Study-level background: The earliest samples were collected about a decade before the 2015 WHO recommendation for immediate ART, when ART was typically delayed until CD4 counts fell. A retrospective serial study tested whether changes in peripheral blood TRB repertoire composition and diversity were associated with ART initiation and durable HIV suppression. From 30 adults with confirmed HIV infection, the cohort provided approximately 190 cryopreserved PBMC samples, gathered serially across a mean of about six years (range 1-12). Among the 25 to 35 participants with HIV, about a dozen were female. No cross-contamination during QIAcube processing was seen in test extractions of a monoclonal T-cell line run alongside 30 or so polyclonal samples. What the work shows at the level of the full study, not this receptor alone: Inferences about post-ART repertoire changes were limited because no data were available on ART adherence, viral resistance or therapy changes. At every time point, the repertoire was dominated by expanded TRB clones first identified before ART initiation, although this dominance fluctuated and, in many PLHIV, declined after ART. CDR3 length ranges in HIV repertoires were narrower than in controls, and network structure suggested an antigen-experienced repertoire with only a slight naive shift after ART. The samples span the years 2004 to 2017, and the ART regimens used may be less effective than current regimens. A significant increase in TRB diversity was found to be associated with ART initiation, although TRB diversity was observed to remain significantly below that of transplant donor controls even after long-term ART. Since PBMC availability was limited, sequencing covered only the TCR beta chain, with no alpha chain pairing. Because cell numbers in pre-ART samples were limited, unsorted PBMC were profiled instead of sorted CD4+ and CD8+ T cells.

Cut back by 5 bases and 2 bases, the V and J ends lie 22 bases apart. The CDR3 spans 18 residues, from the cysteine through the phenylalanine. CDR3 DNA only is kept here, 54 bases in frame from base 1. Via the germline V gene, CDR1 is MNHGY and CDR2 SAAAGT. The immunoSEQ hsTCRB v3.0 assay was used at survey level resolution to sequence the TRB variable region. The target sequencing depth for TRB was roughly 35,000-50,000 T-cell genomes per sample. TRB libraries were pooled and sequenced on an Illumina MiSeq using a v3 150-cycle kit. The authors' pipeline ran thus. Repertoire analysis was performed in R inside a reproducible Nextflow workflow that covered QC, data transformation and analysis. LymphoSeq2, an R package for exploring AIRR-Seq data, was used to implement the custom analyses. A few samples that produced fewer than 5000 total TRB sequences were removed, so under 200 HIV repertoires were analyzed. Among the approximately 180 retained HIV repertoires, some 60 were collected before ART initiation and 129 after ART initiation. Repertoires were downsampled to 5000 TRB nucleotide sequences, and summary statistics were averaged over 100 downsampling iterations. Only TRB sequences with CDR3 regions of at least seven amino acids were retained for analysis. A Shannon entropy-derived clonality score and the Gini coefficient were used to measure diversity. In the repertoire networks, any two of the top 5000 CDR3 amino acid sequences were connected whenever the two sequences differed by an edit distance of one. For TRB CDR3 amino acid sequences, antigen specificity groups and MHC restriction were predicted with GLIPH2. Known CMV, EBV, HIV or tissue antigen associations were flagged by matching CDR3 amino acid sequences against VDJdb and McPAS-TCR. Pre-ART, post-ART and control groups were compared with Wilcoxon signed-rank tests and Holm-Bonferroni correction. TCRdb mirrors the immuneACCESS table, restricted to in-frame sequences. Some clones are absent from its copies; in checked studies, under half trace to an unresolved V gene, and the reason for the others is unknown. That table furnishes V, J and clone size, whereas the DNA furnished D and trimming. This sample comprises more than 25,000 clones, 80% to 90% of them detected only once. The biggest ten clones account for roughly 7% of the sample.

The receptor was isolated from a middle-aged man with HIV. The specimen was unsorted PBMCs, collected around 5 years before starting antiretroviral therapy. Recombination connected TRBV6-8 to TRBJ2-1; the D gene could be either TRBD1 or TRBD2, each agreeing at 6 bases. The nucleotides are TGTGCCAGCAGTCAGATTACAGAACAGGGAGGACCCTACAATGAGCAGTTCTTC. This yields the protein CASSQITEQGGPYNEQFF.